The present T cell receptor (beta chain) was sequenced within a study of blood T cells in healthy people across ages. Findings and caveats of the study: Long-lived donors carried more naive CD4+ cells and greater diversity than aged donors.

Note on this clonotype: Its target is not known.

Germline V lookup: CDR1 SGHTA, CDR2 FQGNSA. V dropped 5 bases and J dropped 0 bases, with 16 bases sitting between them. The CDR3 is made up of 17 amino acids. The second PCR ran roughly 6 to 11 cycles with a sample-barcoded 5' primer and J-beta primers. CDR3-containing paired-end reads numbering at least 2.5 million came from each sample. TCRdb recomputed calls from the 5' RACE reads with MiXCR, one row per CDR3 protein. Of approximately 800,000 distinct CDR3 sequences listed, around 34% are singletons. The V gene is TRBV7-2, the J gene TRBJ2-2; D is unclear. This receptor was taken from a young man in good health. Sequenced sample: blood. The CDR3 loop is CASSAPTMQANTGELFF. In DNA form, the CDR3 reads TGTGCCAGCAGCGCTCCGACGATGCAGGCGAACACCGGGGAGCTGTTTTTT.